One and the same sample provided the 8 T cell receptor beta chains below, sequenced in a study of CD8 T cells in Susac syndrome. RNA amounts of about 0.45 to 1 ug underwent reverse transcription with random hexamers. Each CDR3 protein is one row after TCRdb ran MiXCR on the immunoSEQ multiplex PCR reads. The data show about 200,000 distinct CDR3 sequences, around 95% seen once. Sequencing was performed on CD4+ T cells from PBMCs. The receptors come from a human donor in good health.

The rearrangement joins TRBV29-1 to TRBJ1-2, with D possibly being TRBD1 (6 bases). Per germline, CDR1 SQVTM and CDR2 ANQGSEA. V was pared by 3 bases and J by 4 bases, with 12 bases between. The CDR3 is made up of 13 amino acids. The CDR3 sequence: CSVDRSGAYGYTF. The CDR3 DNA reads as TGCAGCGTTGATAGGTCAGGGGCCTATGGCTACACCTTC.

This chain connects TRBV4-1 to TRBJ2-5, with 9 bases matching TRBD2. This CDR3 region has 17 residues. The germline CDR1 and CDR2 sequences are MGHRA and YSYEKL. Unmatched junction bases numbered 8, after V lost 1 base and J lost 2 bases. The CDR3, as DNA: TGCGCCAGCAGCCAAGGGGATTTAGCGGGGGCACAAGAGACCCAGTACTTC. Protein: CASSQGDLAGAQETQYF.

This clonotype was found a few times. This chain connects TRBV3-1 to TRBJ2-7, with D maybe TRBD2 (5 bases). From germline, CDR1 is LGHDT and CDR2 YNNKEL (reference sequence). Trimming pared 4 bases from V and 7 bases from J, leaving 11 bases between. The CDR3 runs to 12 residues. For the CDR3, the DNA is TGTGCCAGCAGCCCGCGGCCGGGGGAGCAGTACTTC. Residues: CASSPRPGEQYF.

The chain joins TRBV5-1 to TRBJ1-2; 10 positions match TRBD1. The CDR3 runs 14 residues. Germline assignment: CDR1 SGHRS and CDR2 YFSETQ. Unmatched junction bases numbered 13, after V lost 4 bases and J lost 13 bases. The CDR3 coding sequence is TGCGCCAGCAGCCCCCCTACCGGGACAGGGGAAGGCACCTTC. Its protein product is CASSPPTGTGEGTF.

This clonotype appeared a few times. V usage is TRBV27 and J usage is TRBJ2-6; D is undetermined. CDR3 length: 15 amino acids. V lost 3 bases, J lost 1 base, and 7 bases lay in between. The V gene's germline CDR1 is MNHEY and CDR2 SMNVEV (reference sequence). CDR3 sequence reads: CASSFLGSGANVLTF. The CDR3 region has the DNA TGTGCCAGCAGTTTTCTTGGGTCTGGGGCCAACGTCCTGACTTTC. Combining the CDR3 with reference TRBV27 and TRBJ2-6 gives the whole variable domain EAQVTQNPRYLITVTGKKLTVTCSQNMNHEYMSWYRQDPGLGLRQIYYSMNVEVTDKGDVPEGYKVSRKEKRNFPLILESPSPNQTSLYFCASSFLGSGANVLTFGAGSRLTVL.

J is TRBJ1-1 and V is TRBV30; TRBD1 might be the D (6 bases). The CDR3 totals 14 residues. Trimming took off 0 bases at V and 3 bases at J, with 11 bases between the two ends. From germline, CDR1 is GTSNPN and CDR2 SVGIG (reference sequence). The CDR3 region has the DNA TGTGCCTGGAGTGTATCAAGGGGGGACACTGAAGCTTTCTTT. Residues: CAWSVSRGDTEAFF.

This clonotype was recorded once. The junction does not match germline at one end; this may be a read error. The CDR3 DNA sequence: TGCAGTGCTAGTGGGGCCCCCAATGGAAAACTGTTTTTT. Translated, it gives CSASGAPNGKLFF. The rearrangement uses TRBV20-1 and TRBJ1-4; D possibly corresponds to TRBD1 (5 bases). The CDR3 has 13 amino acids. The germline CDR1 and CDR2 sequences are DFQATT and SNEGSKA (reference sequence).

The rearrangement uses TRBV9 and TRBJ2-3; possibly TRBD2 for D (6 bases). Trimming shortened V by 9 bases and J by 0 bases, and 20 bases separated the two germline ends. Germline CDR1 is SGDLS and CDR2 is YYNGEE. The CDR3 runs to 16 residues. The CDR3 protein is CATGGLRSGSTDTQYF. As DNA, the CDR3 is TGTGCCACCGGCGGGCTCCGTAGCGGTAGCACAGATACGCAGTATTTT.